One sample yielded the 16 T cell receptor beta chains listed below, sequenced in a study of cytomegalovirus exposure and HLA in healthy donors. The method was immunoSEQ multiplex PCR; TCRdb's version includes in-frame clones alone and lacks a portion of them. Of hundreds of thousands of clones in the sample, roughly 84% were seen once. Sequences were obtained from PBMCs. These receptors were obtained from a woman aged 18 to 35 in good health and CMV-seropositive.

CDR3 in amino acids: CASSLTGAPYEQYF. CDR3 nucleotides: TGTGCCAGCAGTTTAACGGGAGCCCCCTACGAGCAGTACTTC. The J gene is TRBJ2-7, the V gene TRBV27; possible D gene TRBD2, 6 bases. From germline, CDR1 is MNHEY and CDR2 SMNVEV (reference sequence). V shed 2 bases and J shed 2 bases, with 10 bases lying between them. This CDR3 region has 14 residues.

The chain links TRBV5-4 to TRBJ2-1, with D perhaps matching TRBD2 (6 bases). Germline CDR1 SGHNT, CDR2 YYREEE (reference sequence). The ends were cut back, 4 bases at V and 3 bases at J, with 14 bases in the middle. This CDR3 comprises 15 residues. The CDR3 here is CASSLGAGFYNEQFF. CDR3 nucleotide sequence: TGTGCCAGCAGCCTGGGAGCGGGCTTCTACAATGAGCAGTTCTTC.

This chain connects TRBV5-1 to TRBJ2-1, with a possible D match to TRBD1 (5 bases). The CDR3 has 13 residues. V was clipped by 5 bases and J by 8 bases, with 14 bases between them. CDR1 is SGHRS, CDR2 YFSETQ, per germline. The CDR3 loop reads CASREATVDEQFF. The DNA of the CDR3 is TGCGCCAGCAGAGAAGCGACAGTCGATGAGCAGTTCTTC.

The CDR3 nucleotides read TGTGCCAGCAGTAGGATGACAGGGGGCCCGAACACTGAAGCTTTCTTT. This gives the protein CASSRMTGGPNTEAFF. The chain employs TRBV28 and TRBJ1-1, with 10 bases that match TRBD1. The CDR3 has 16 amino acids. The germline CDR1 and CDR2 sequences are MDHEN and SYDVKM. V shed 5 bases, J shed 1 base, and the junction held 7 bases outside the gene matches.

A few counts support this clone. V gene TRBV28 combines with J gene TRBJ1-2; tentatively, D is TRBD1 (6 bases). The length of the CDR3 is 13 residues. Between the trimmed V and J ends, which lost 2 bases and 6 bases, there was a span of 10 bases. Germline CDR1 MDHEN, CDR2 SYDVKM. CDR3: CASSLNQGNGYTF. The CDR3 coding sequence is TGTGCCAGCAGTTTAAACCAGGGGAATGGCTACACCTTC.

V gene TRBV11-2 combines with J gene TRBJ2-3; TRBD2 is a possible D gene (6 bases). Per the germline V gene, CDR1 is SGHAT and CDR2 is FQNNGV. V was cut by 0 bases and J by 5 bases, with 12 bases left in between. The CDR3 length is 15 residues. The CDR3 DNA reads TGTGCCAGCAGCTTAGATCGGGGGACGGAAGATACGCAGTATTTT. As protein: CASSLDRGTEDTQYF.

The chain employs TRBV18 and TRBJ2-1; tentatively, D is TRBD1 (6 bases). There are 13 residues in the CDR3. Trimming took 10 bases from V and 7 from J, leaving 17 bases between them. Germline V CDR1 and CDR2: KGHSH, LQKENI. In DNA, the CDR3 is TGTGCCACCACCCAGGGGAAGGGGAATGAGCAGTTCTTC. Translated: CATTQGKGNEQFF.

V usage is TRBV28 and J usage is TRBJ2-7, with D perhaps TRBD1 (5 bases). From germline, CDR1 is MDHEN and CDR2 SYDVKM. V was trimmed by 1 base and J by 1 base, leaving 8 bases between them. CDR3 size: 14 residues. CDR3 DNA sequence: TGTGCCAGCAGTTTATCAGGGTTATCCTACGAGCAGTACTTC. Translating it yields CASSLSGLSYEQYF.

The rearrangement links TRBV14 to TRBJ1-1, with D possibly TRBD1 on 5 matching bases. With 2 bases removed from V and 5 bases from J, the gap between germline ends came to 12 bases. The CDR3 runs 14 residues. Germline V gene sequence: CDR1 SGHDN, CDR2 FVKESK. As DNA, the CDR3 is TGTGCCAGCAGCCAACACAGGTTCGGAACTGAAGCTTTCTTT. This encodes CASSQHRFGTEAFF.

This sequence joins TRBV6-5 and TRBJ1-1, with a possible D match to TRBD1 (5 bases). This CDR3 spans 15 amino acids. V gave up 2 bases and J gave up 6 bases, with 16 bases separating them. Germline CDR1 is MNHEY and CDR2 is SVGAGI. CDR3 DNA sequence: TGTGCCAGCAGTTACGGATTGGACAACAACCCTGAAGCTTTCTTT. Protein sequence: CASSYGLDNNPEAFF.

This clone was observed a handful of times. The chain has TRBV30 and TRBJ1-1; D uncertain. V shed 5 bases and J shed 5 bases, with 15 bases lying between them. The CDR3 is 13 residues long. CDR1 is GTSNPN, CDR2 SVGIG, per germline (reference sequence). The DNA for the CDR3 is TGTGCCTGGTTCGGGGAGATAGAGACTGAAGCTTTCTTT. Amino acids: CAWFGEIETEAFF.

The CDR3 nucleotides are TGTGCCAGCAGCCCCCGGGACTTGACCGGGGAGCTGTTTTTT. This gives the protein CASSPRDLTGELFF. The rearrangement uses TRBV7-6 and TRBJ2-2; TRBD2 is a possible D gene (6 bases). This CDR3 has 14 residues. Germline CDR1 is SGHVS and CDR2 is FNYEAQ. V was cut by 5 bases and J by 5 bases, with 12 bases left in between. The full variable domain, completed using reference TRBV7-6 and TRBJ2-2, is GAGVSQSPRYKVTKRGQDVALRCDPISGHVSLYWYRQALGQGPEFLTYFNYEAQQDKSGLPNDRFSAERPEGSISTLTIQRTEQRDSAMYRCASSPRDLTGELFFGEGSRLTVL.

The rearrangement joins TRBV12-5 to TRBJ1-4, with a weak D call TRBD1 (5 bases). The V and J ends lost 3 bases and 6 bases respectively, with 11 bases between them. The length of the CDR3 is 14 residues. Germline assignment: CDR1 LGHNT and CDR2 FRNRAP. CDR3 amino acids: CASGFMGEDEKLFF. DNA for the CDR3: TGTGCTAGTGGTTTTATGGGGGAGGATGAAAAACTGTTTTTT.

The genes are TRBV19 and TRBJ2-7, with D perhaps TRBD2 (5 bases). V dropped 1 base and J dropped 0 bases, with 10 bases sitting between them. Germline V gene lookup returns CDR1 LNHDA and CDR2 SQIVND (reference sequence). The CDR3 has 15 residues. As DNA, the CDR3 is TGTGCCAGTAGTATAGTTAACGGAGGCTCCTACGAGCAGTACTTC. Translation: CASSIVNGGSYEQYF.

The V and J genes are TRBV27 and TRBJ1-1, with 9 bases lining up with TRBD1. The germline V gene has CDR1 MNHEY and CDR2 SMNVEV (reference sequence). This CDR3 has 16 residues. V was pared by 5 bases and J by 1 base, with 8 bases of the junction left unmatched. CDR3 sequence (DNA): TGTGCCAGCAGTCTGAGACGGACAGGGGCGAACACTGAAGCTTTCTTT. Translated, it gives CASSLRRTGANTEAFF.

V and J are TRBV9 and TRBJ1-2; 8 bases are shared with TRBD1. There are 15 residues in the CDR3. Germline values: CDR1 SGDLS, CDR2 YYNGEE. Unmatched junction bases numbered 9, after V lost 0 bases and J lost 8 bases. CDR3 amino acids: CASSVEGQGARGYTF. The CDR3, as DNA: TGTGCCAGCAGCGTAGAGGGGCAGGGGGCGCGGGGCTACACCTTC.